This TCR beta chain was obtained from a study of blood T cell repertoires in COVID-19. Data came from immunoSEQ multiplex PCR; TCRdb stores just in-frame clones and leaves some out. Seen here are about 7,700 clones, almost 90% observed once, and the top ten hold 6.9%. The V gene lost 0 bases and the J gene lost 4 bases, with 13 bases spanning the gap. CDR3 size: 15 residues. Germline values: CDR1 SGHRS, CDR2 YFSETQ. Sequencing used peripheral blood. The chain joins TRBV5-1 to TRBJ1-1; D remains ambiguous. The clonotype originates from a woman in her 50s with active or convalescent COVID-19. This CDR3 is CASSLGTAYSTEAFF. CDR3 nucleotide sequence: TGCGCCAGCAGCTTGGGTACAGCCTATTCCACTGAAGCTTTCTTT.